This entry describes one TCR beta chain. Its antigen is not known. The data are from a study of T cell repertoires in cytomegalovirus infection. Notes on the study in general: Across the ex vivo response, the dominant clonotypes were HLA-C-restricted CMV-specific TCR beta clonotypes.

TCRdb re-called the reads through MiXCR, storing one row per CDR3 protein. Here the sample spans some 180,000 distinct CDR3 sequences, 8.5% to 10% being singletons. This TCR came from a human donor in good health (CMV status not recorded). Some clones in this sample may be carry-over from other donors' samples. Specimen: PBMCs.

DNA of the CDR3: TGCAGCGTCCCAATAGCGGGAGGAATATCAGATACGCAGTATTTT. Translation gives CSVPIAGGISDTQYF. V gene TRBV29-1 combines with J gene TRBJ2-3; 10 bases agree with TRBD2. The CDR3 covers 15 residues. V was pared by 6 bases and J by 4 bases, with 10 bases of the junction left unmatched. In germline, CDR1 is SQVTM, CDR2 ANQGSEA.